This passage covers 14 T cell receptor beta chains from one sample sequenced in a study of blood T cell repertoires in COVID-19. Repertoires were generated with immunoSEQ multiplex PCR, while TCRdb's copy carries only in-frame clones and drops some. The sample includes around 66,000 clones, just under 80% of them seen just once. Sequencing was done on a sample of peripheral blood. The receptors shown here come from a human donor in a cohort sampled during active COVID-19.

This clone was picked up a small number of times. The CDR3 bases are TGTGCCAGCAGTACCAGGGGCGAGCAGTACTTC. Translated, it gives CASSTRGEQYF. J is TRBJ2-7 and V is TRBV12-3 or TRBV12-4, with D perhaps matching TRBD1 (6 bases). The germline V and J ends were trimmed by 5 bases and 6 bases, with 8 bases remaining between them. The CDR3 contains 11 residues.

The gene calls are TRBV28 and TRBJ2-7, with a weak D call TRBD2 (6 bases). The germline gives CDR1 MDHEN, CDR2 SYDVKM. Trimming pared 8 bases from V and 0 bases from J, leaving 17 bases between. The CDR3 contains 15 residues. CDR3 protein: CASPPATGGSYEQYF. CDR3 DNA: TGTGCCAGCCCACCGGCGACCGGGGGCTCCTACGAGCAGTACTTC.

The rearrangement joins TRBV6-2 or TRBV6-3 to TRBJ2-7; 13 bases align to TRBD2. Germline V gene sequence: CDR1 MNHEY, CDR2 SVGEGT. The V segment lost 4 bases and the J segment 7 bases; nucleotides outside the gene matches: 4. This CDR3 is 14 amino acids long. Here the CDR3 DNA reads TGTGCCAGCAGTTGGACTAGCGGGAGTGGTGAGCAGTACTTC. Amino acid sequence: CASSWTSGSGEQYF.

This clone was detected once. This chain connects TRBV28 to TRBJ2-3; D may be TRBD1 (5 bases). Germline CDR1 reads MDHEN; CDR2 reads SYDVKM. V was cut by 4 bases and J by 6 bases, with 20 bases left in between. This CDR3 spans 16 amino acids. The CDR3 sequence is CASSSGKGLIGDTQYF. The CDR3 nucleotides read TGTGCCAGCAGTTCAGGGAAGGGGTTGATAGGGGATACGCAGTATTTT.

CDR3 DNA sequence: TGTGCCACCTGGAACAGGGCTGGCTACACCTTC. This codes for CATWNRAGYTF. This sequence joins TRBV24-1 and TRBJ1-2, with D maybe TRBD1 (6 bases). Trimming removed 9 bases at V and 7 bases at J, with 11 bases between. The germline CDR1 and CDR2 sequences are KGHDR and SFDVKD. The length of the CDR3 is 11 residues.

V is TRBV27 and J is TRBJ2-2; D is possibly TRBD1 (6 bases). Germline CDR1 reads MNHEY; CDR2 reads SMNVEV (reference sequence). There are 15 residues in the CDR3. Trimming pared 2 bases from V and 4 bases from J, leaving 11 bases between. The CDR3 DNA follows: TGTGCCAGCAGTTTAACCCGACAGGCCACCGGGGAGCTGTTTTTT. Protein: CASSLTRQATGELFF.

The chain employs TRBV11-2 and TRBJ2-3, with D hard to call. The germline CDR1 and CDR2 sequences are SGHAT and FQNNGV. The V end lost 2 bases, the J end lost 0 bases, and 9 bases lay between the germline ends. The CDR3 has 15 residues. This CDR3 reads CASSLKQSSTDTQYF. DNA for the CDR3: TGTGCCAGCAGCTTAAAACAGTCTAGCACAGATACGCAGTATTTT. Full variable domain (remainder filled in from reference TRBV11-2 and TRBJ2-3): EAGVAQSPRYKIIEKRQSVAFWCNPISGHATLYWYQQILGQGPKLLIQFQNNGVVDDSQLPKDRFSAERLKGVDSTLKIQPAKLEDSAVYLCASSLKQSSTDTQYFGPGTRLTVL.

The V call is TRBV4-3, the J call TRBJ2-7, with 9 bases lining up with TRBD1. V lost 2 bases, J lost 5 bases, and 16 bases stayed unmatched. The CDR3 totals 18 residues. Germline V gene lookup returns CDR1 LGHNA and CDR2 YSLEER. In nucleotides, the CDR3 is TGCGCCAGCAGCCAAAATACAGGGGGCTCTAATCACATCAACGAGCAGTACTTC. Its protein is CASSQNTGGSNHINEQYF.

The chain recombines TRBV28 with TRBJ1-5; 8 bases map to TRBD1. Germline V gene data show CDR1 as MDHEN and CDR2 as SYDVKM. The CDR3 contains 16 residues. V lost 6 bases, J lost 3 bases, and 10 bases stayed unmatched. CDR3 loop: CASRGQRTGPNQPQHF. In nucleotides, the CDR3 is TGTGCCAGCAGGGGCCAGAGGACAGGGCCCAATCAGCCCCAGCATTTT. The full variable domain, in which reference TRBV28 and TRBJ1-5 provide the parts outside the CDR3, is DVKVTQSSRYLVKRTGEKVFLECVQDMDHENMFWYRQDPGLGLRLIYFSYDVKMKEKGDIPEGYSVSREKKERFSLILESASTNQTSMYLCASRGQRTGPNQPQHFGDGTRLSIL.

This clone showed up just once. CDR3: CASRQYRGNSGNTIYF. As DNA, the CDR3 is TGTGCCAGCAGACAGTACAGGGGGAACTCTGGAAACACCATATATTTT. The chain links TRBV3-1 (or the pseudogene TRBV3-2) to TRBJ1-3; TRBD1 matches 8 bases. J lost 0 bases, V lost 6 bases, and 7 bases had no gene match. Germline loops: CDR1 LGHDT, CDR2 YNNKEL (reference sequence). CDR3 size: 16 residues.

The rearrangement joins TRBV5-1 to TRBJ1-4; D is undetermined. The V end lost 4 bases, the J end lost 3 bases, and 16 bases lay between the germline ends. Germline CDR1 SGHRS, CDR2 YFSETQ. CDR3 size: 16 residues. The CDR3 DNA is TGCGCCAGCAGCACCCGAACCGGGGTTGCTAATGAAAAACTGTTTTTT. It yields the protein CASSTRTGVANEKLFF. Together with reference TRBV5-1 and TRBJ1-4, the CDR3 gives the full variable domain: KAGVTQTPRYLIKTRGQQVTLSCSPISGHRSVSWYQQTPGQGLQFLFEYFSETQRNKGNFPGRFSGRQFSNSRSEMNVSTLELGDSALYLCASSTRTGVANEKLFFGSGTQLSVL.

V gene TRBV4-3 combines with J gene TRBJ2-7; 9 bases line up with TRBD1. The V and J ends lost 4 bases and 3 bases, in that order; junction bases with no gene match: 4. The CDR3 has 14 residues. In germline, CDR1 is LGHNA, CDR2 YSLEER. The CDR3 is CASSLRQGGYEQYF. The CDR3 DNA reads as TGCGCCAGCAGCCTACGACAGGGGGGCTACGAGCAGTACTTC.

In this sample, this clone turned up a few times. The chain carries TRBV7-9 and TRBJ2-5; 8 nucleotides align to TRBD1. The CDR3 is 16 amino acids. V was pared by 5 bases and J by 4 bases, with 12 bases of the junction left unmatched. Looked up from germline, CDR1 is SEHNR and CDR2 is FQNEAQ (reference sequence). CDR3 coding DNA: TGTGCCAGCAGCCTCTGGACAGGGTCTCTTAGAGAGACCCAGTACTTC. Its translation: CASSLWTGSLRETQYF.

This chain connects TRBV28 to TRBJ1-5; 9 nucleotides align to TRBD1. The junction had 5 bases not matched to a gene; V was cut back by 5 bases and J by 0 bases. The CDR3 covers 16 residues. CDR1 is MDHEN, CDR2 SYDVKM, per germline. The CDR3 is CASSTGQGYSNQPQHF. The CDR3 nucleotides are TGTGCCAGCAGTACTGGACAGGGGTATAGCAATCAGCCCCAGCATTTT.